Below, one TCR beta chain is given with its context. Germline loops: CDR1 SGHDN, CDR2 FVKESK. The V and J ends lost 3 bases and 6 bases respectively, with 10 bases between them. The CDR3 sequence is 13 residues long. This sample is drawn from a study of shared clonotypes between healthy human individuals. Clones were read by immunoSEQ multiplex PCR, and TCRdb kept only the in-frame ones, dropping some. Seen here are 2 million to 2.5 million clones, 92% observed once, and the top ten hold around 0.38%. The receptor was derived from a man younger than 30 in good health. Some clones in this sample may be carry-over from other donors' samples. This rearrangement joins TRBV14 to TRBJ2-3; D is unresolved. Sequenced: naive CD4+ T cells from PBMCs. Subset indicated: CD45RA+ positively selected. The DNA for the CDR3 is TGTGCCAGCAGCCACTATTACGGTGATACGCAGTATTTT. Amino acids: CASSHYYGDTQYF. Based on the CDR3 plus reference TRBV14 and TRBJ2-3, the full variable domain is EAGVTQFPSHSVIEKGQTVTLRCDPISGHDNLYWYRRVMGKEIKFLLHFVKESKQDESGMPNNRFLAERTGGTYSTLKVQPAELEDSGVYFCASSHYYGDTQYFGPGTRLTVL.